The source of this T cell receptor beta chain is a study of T-cell reconstitution after alpha-beta-depleted transplantation in children. Molecular barcoding with unique molecular identifiers was used for the TCRbeta library. TCRdb reprocessed the PCR reads with MiXCR, giving one entry per CDR3 protein. The sample carries about 310,000 distinct CDR3 sequences, approximately 20% recorded once. Study-wide findings and caveats: TCRbeta diversity was high at day 60 in some patients (a result of surviving recipient T cells and thymic progenitors). Counts and diversity of T cells one year after transplant came mostly from newly produced T cells. Two months or so post-transplant, alpha-beta T cells reportedly derived from several hundred expanded graft clones.

As regards this clonotype: Its antigen is unidentified.

This clonotype was obtained from a male patient between 5 and 17 years old who had a stem cell transplant for acute lymphoblastic leukemia, so the T cells may come from the graft donor. The sample in question was PBMCs, mostly from graft donor cells, obtained 180 days after TCRalphabeta/CD19-depleted stem cell transplant.

CDR3 nucleotides: TGTGCCAGCAGGGAGACAGGGATTGGGAACTATGGCTACACCTTC. Its translation: CASRETGIGNYGYTF. The rearrangement links TRBV6-1 to TRBJ1-2, with 7 bases that match TRBD1. Germline V lookup: CDR1 MNHNS, CDR2 SASEGT. Losses at the gene ends were 6 bases for V and 2 bases for J; bases not matched to a gene: 9. CDR3 size: 15 residues.